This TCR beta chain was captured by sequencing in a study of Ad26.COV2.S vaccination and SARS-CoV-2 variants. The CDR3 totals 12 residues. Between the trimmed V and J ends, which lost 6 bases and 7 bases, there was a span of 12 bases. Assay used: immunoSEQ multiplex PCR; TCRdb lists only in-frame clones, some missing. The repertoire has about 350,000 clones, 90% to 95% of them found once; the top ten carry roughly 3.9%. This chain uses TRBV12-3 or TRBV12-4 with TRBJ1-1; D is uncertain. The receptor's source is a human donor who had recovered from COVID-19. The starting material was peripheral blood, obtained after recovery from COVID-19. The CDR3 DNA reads TGTGCCAGCAGCTTCGGGTCTATTGAAGCTTTCTTT. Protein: CASSFGSIEAFF.